These T cell receptor beta chains were read from a single sample in a study of T cells in Graves' hyperthyroidism and ophthalmopathy. TCRdb recomputed calls from the multiplex PCR reads with MiXCR, one row per CDR3 protein. Of roughly 200,000 distinct CDR3 sequences in the sample, approximately 20% are singletons; the top ten hold 44%. What was sequenced was blood. The receptors originated from a man in his forties with Graves' hyperthyroidism. Both conserved end residues are part of each CDR3. The order of the fields is D gene, V gene, J gene, clone size, CDR3 protein, CDR3 DNA. A D gene is named only where the DNA matches it firmly. Clone size is given for some rows only: seen once, a few or many times, or a class if the clone is expanded.

d_call: NA
v_call: TRBV30
j_call: TRBJ2-3
clone_size: NA
cdr3_aa: CAWSFAGSTDTQYF
cdr3_nt: TGTGCCTGGAGTTTTGCGGGGAGCACAGATACGCAGTATTTT

d_call: NA
v_call: TRBV7-2
j_call: TRBJ2-1
clone_size: many
cdr3_aa: CASSPGQIYNEQFF
cdr3_nt: TGTGCCAGCAGCCCCGGACAGATCTACAATGAGCAGTTCTTC

d_call: NA
v_call: TRBV30
j_call: TRBJ2-3
clone_size: many
cdr3_aa: CAWRIWGDTQYF
cdr3_nt: TGTGCCTGGAGAATATGGGGAGATACGCAGTATTTT

d_call: TRBD2
v_call: TRBV28
j_call: TRBJ2-1
clone_size: many
cdr3_aa: CASSPIAGWHNEQFF
cdr3_nt: TGTGCCAGCAGCCCTATAGCGGGGTGGCACAATGAGCAGTTCTTC

d_call: NA
v_call: TRBV5-1
j_call: TRBJ2-5
clone_size: NA
cdr3_aa: CASSLAGQSQETQYF
cdr3_nt: TGCGCCAGCAGCTTGGCGGGGCAGAGCCAAGAGACCCAGTACTTC

d_call: NA
v_call: TRBV7-2
j_call: TRBJ1-2
clone_size: many
cdr3_aa: CASSFPLGGNYGYTF
cdr3_nt: TGTGCCAGCAGCTTCCCCCTGGGGGGGAACTATGGCTACACCTTC

d_call: NA
v_call: TRBV5-1
j_call: TRBJ2-1
clone_size: many
cdr3_aa: CASSWGLANEQFF
cdr3_nt: TGCGCCAGCAGCTGGGGCCTGGCCAATGAGCAGTTCTTC

d_call: NA
v_call: TRBV27
j_call: TRBJ2-6
clone_size: NA
cdr3_aa: CASRSTGANVLTF
cdr3_nt: TGTGCCAGCAGGTCGACTGGGGCCAACGTCCTGACTTTC

d_call: TRBD2
v_call: TRBV15
j_call: TRBJ2-5
clone_size: many
cdr3_aa: CATSNIAGETQYF
cdr3_nt: TGTGCCACCAGCAATATAGCGGGAGAGACCCAGTACTTC

d_call: TRBD2
v_call: TRBV11-2
j_call: TRBJ2-3
clone_size: few
cdr3_aa: CASSVLSAGDTDTQYF
cdr3_nt: TGTGCCAGCAGCGTTCTCTCCGCGGGGGACACAGATACGCAGTATTTT

d_call: NA
v_call: TRBV28
j_call: TRBJ1-4
clone_size: NA
cdr3_aa: CASSGHQNEKLFF
cdr3_nt: TGTGCCAGCAGCGGGCACCAAAATGAAAAACTGTTTTTT

d_call: TRBD1
v_call: TRBV4-3
j_call: TRBJ1-2
clone_size: NA
cdr3_aa: CASSQGSGQSYGYTF
cdr3_nt: TGCGCCAGCAGCCAAGGGTCGGGACAGTCCTATGGCTACACCTTC

d_call: TRBD1
v_call: TRBV3-1
j_call: TRBJ1-2
clone_size: many
cdr3_aa: CASSQVEQGEGYTF
cdr3_nt: TGTGCCAGCAGCCAAGTCGAGCAGGGGGAAGGCTACACCTTC

d_call: NA
v_call: TRBV5-1
j_call: TRBJ1-4
clone_size: NA
cdr3_aa: CASTGEATNEKLFF
cdr3_nt: TGCGCCAGTACGGGGGAGGCAACTAATGAAAAACTGTTTTTT

d_call: NA
v_call: TRBV28
j_call: TRBJ2-2
clone_size: many
cdr3_aa: CASSFGWRDPGELFF
cdr3_nt: TGTGCCAGCAGTTTTGGTTGGAGGGATCCCGGGGAGCTGTTTTTT

d_call: NA
v_call: TRBV2
j_call: TRBJ2-2
clone_size: many
cdr3_aa: CASRYRGELFF
cdr3_nt: TGTGCCAGCAGGTACAGGGGGGAGCTGTTTTTT

d_call: TRBD1
v_call: TRBV7-2
j_call: TRBJ2-5
clone_size: NA
cdr3_aa: CASSLSTGQETQYF
cdr3_nt: TGTGCCAGCAGCTTATCGACAGGGCAAGAGACCCAGTACTTC

d_call: TRBD2
v_call: TRBV7-3
j_call: TRBJ2-1
clone_size: many
cdr3_aa: CASSPVAGRNEQFF
cdr3_nt: TGTGCCAGCAGCCCGGTAGCGGGGCGTAATGAGCAGTTCTTC

d_call: TRBD2
v_call: TRBV15
j_call: TRBJ2-1
clone_size: many
cdr3_aa: CATSQSGLAGGPLIEQFF
cdr3_nt: TGTGCCACCAGCCAGTCAGGACTAGCGGGGGGTCCCCTAATTGAGCAGTTCTTC